This record covers a single T cell receptor (beta chain). The CDR3 loop spans 15 amino acids. Trimming cost V 2 bases and J 2 bases, with 10 bases left between them. The source of the sample is a study of CD8 T cells in Susac syndrome. It was with random hexamers that roughly 0.45 to 1 ug RNA was reverse transcribed. The CDR3 of TCR beta was amplified by immunoSEQ multiplex PCR across 54 Vbeta and 13 Jbeta. TCRdb called the immunoSEQ multiplex PCR reads again in MiXCR, with one record for every CDR3 protein. The sample contains roughly 160,000 distinct CDR3 sequences, about 93% of which appear only once. While CD8+ and CD4+ T cells were isolated negatively, TEMRA cells were enriched by FACS.

V usage is TRBV12-3 or TRBV12-4 and J usage is TRBJ1-5; TRBD1 is a possible D gene (6 bases). The clonotype comes from a human donor in good health. Source material: CD4+ T cells from PBMCs. The CDR3 loop is CASSLIRGGNQPQHF. CDR3 bases: TGTGCCAGCAGTTTAATCAGGGGTGGCAATCAGCCCCAGCATTTT.